One sample yielded the 15 T cell receptor beta chains listed below, sequenced in a study of blood T cells in healthy people across ages. A sample-barcoded 5' primer and a J-beta primer mix were used in a second PCR of roughly 7 to 11 cycles. TCRdb recomputed calls from the 5' RACE reads with MiXCR, one row per CDR3 protein. The data show about a million distinct CDR3 sequences, roughly 51% seen once. Material: blood. These receptors all come from a woman in her sixties or seventies in good health.

This clonotype has a handful of counts. The V and J genes are TRBV3-1 and TRBJ1-5; D gene uncertain. Germline V lookup: CDR1 LGHDT, CDR2 YNNKEL (reference sequence). The CDR3 runs to 13 residues. V was cut by 2 bases and J by 4 bases, with 6 bases left in between. CDR3 sequence: CASSQSTNQPQHF. Here the CDR3 DNA reads TGTGCCAGCAGCCAATCCACGAATCAGCCCCAGCATTTT.

In the case of this clonotype: This likely comes from a read error, as the CDR3 has no conserved phenylalanine or tryptophan at its end. CDR3: CAISPQGARTEAFS. CDR3 in DNA: TGTGCCATCAGTCCACAGGGGGCGCGGACTGAAGCTTTCTCT. This chain uses TRBV10-3 with TRBJ1-1; TRBD1 agrees at 9 bases. CDR3 length: 14 residues. With V trimmed by 5 bases and J by 5 bases, 6 bases remained unmatched. Germline V gene data show CDR1 as ENHRY and CDR2 as SYGVKD.

This clonotype is a singleton in its sample. V and J are TRBV2 and TRBJ1-6, with D perhaps TRBD1 (5 bases). This CDR3 is built from 13 residues. The V gene's germline CDR1 is SNHLY and CDR2 FYNNEI. V was clipped by 11 bases and J by 7 bases, with 15 bases between them. This CDR3 reads CAVKGLTNSPLHF. CDR3 DNA: TGTGCCGTCAAGGGACTGACCAATTCACCCCTCCACTTT.

The CDR3 spells CASSLGDRGLNTEAFF. CDR3 bases: TGCGCCAGCAGCTTGGGGGACAGGGGACTCAACACTGAAGCTTTCTTT. The V call is TRBV5-1, the J call TRBJ1-1, with 10 positions matching TRBD1. Losses at the gene ends were 0 bases for V and 2 bases for J; bases not matched to a gene: 4. CDR3 length equals 16 residues. The germline V gene encodes CDR1 SGHRS and CDR2 YFSETQ.

This clonotype was recorded a few times. The chain employs TRBV10-3 and TRBJ2-3, with 12 positions matching TRBD2. Germline CDR1 reads ENHRY; CDR2 reads SYGVKD. J was trimmed by 3 bases and V by 10 bases; bases with no gene match: 8. The CDR3 totals 15 residues. The CDR3 DNA reads TGTGCCACCCTACCACTAGCGGGAGGAACAGATACGCAGTATTTT. It encodes CATLPLAGGTDTQYF.

The genes are TRBV6-6 and TRBJ2-4, with 8 positions matching TRBD2. Trimming at V came to 4 bases and at J to 13 bases, leaving 18 bases not matched to a gene. This CDR3 has 16 amino acids. The germline V gene encodes CDR1 MNHNY and CDR2 SVGAGI (reference sequence). The CDR3 region has the DNA TGTGCCAGCAGTTTTGGACTAGCCCCCACCTCGGCACGGCAGTACTTC. Amino acids: CASSFGLAPTSARQYF.

The rearrangement links TRBV7-2 to TRBJ2-7; the D is unclear. V was shortened by 6 bases and J by 6 bases, with 9 bases between the two germline ends. The CDR3 has 11 amino acids. The germline CDR1 and CDR2 sequences are SGHTA and FQGNSA. The CDR3 loop reads CASSPYVEQYF. The CDR3 DNA is TGTGCCAGCAGTCCCTACGTCGAGCAGTACTTC. The variable domain in full, with the rest retrieved from reference TRBV7-2 and TRBJ2-7, is GAGVSQSPSNKVTEKGKDVELRCDPISGHTALYWYRQSLGQGLEFLIYFQGNSAPDKSGLPSDRFSAERTGGSVSTLTIQRTQQEDSAVYLCASSPYVEQYFGPGTRLTVT.

The V and J genes are TRBV12-3 or TRBV12-4 and TRBJ2-3; 13 bases fit TRBD2. With V trimmed by 7 bases and J by 12 bases, 10 bases remained unmatched. This CDR3 has 14 residues. CDR3 DNA sequence: TGTGCCAGCACCCTCACTTGGACTAGCGGGGGACAGTATTTT. Its protein is CASTLTWTSGGQYF.

The rearrangement links TRBV7-2 to TRBJ1-2; D not resolved. The CDR3 spans 13 residues. Trimming removed 0 bases from V and 8 bases from J, with 10 bases in between. Germline-derived CDR1 and CDR2 are SGHTA and FQGNSA. The CDR3 nucleotides read TGTGCCAGCAGCTTAGCAGTCGAGGGAGGCTACACCTTC. Protein sequence: CASSLAVEGGYTF.

This clonotype was detected only once. The chain is built from TRBV12-3 or TRBV12-4 and TRBJ2-3, with D possibly TRBD2 on 5 matching bases. Trimming pared 3 bases from V and 4 bases from J, leaving 8 bases between. The CDR3 loop spans 13 amino acids. CDR3 loop: CASSLASPDTQYF. The CDR3 DNA sequence: TGTGCCAGCAGTTTGGCTAGCCCAGATACGCAGTATTTT.

This clonotype was counted a few times. This CDR3 is CAAGQRDNTGELFF. The DNA for the CDR3 is TGTGCCGCAGGGCAGCGGGACAACACCGGGGAGCTGTTTTTT. The V call is TRBV6-5, the J call TRBJ2-2, with 7 nucleotides matching TRBD2. This CDR3 is built from 14 residues. Trimming removed 11 bases from V and 2 bases from J; junction bases left unmatched: 8. Germline V gene lookup returns CDR1 MNHEY and CDR2 SVGAGI.

The CDR3 reads CASSRVDRGLAKNMQYF. CDR3 coding DNA: TGTGCCAGCAGCAGAGTCGACAGGGGGCTAGCCAAAAACATGCAGTACTTC. V is TRBV21-1 and J is TRBJ2-4; the DNA was not compared with TRBD1, the D call given in the table. TRBV21-1 is shown as a pseudogene. This CDR3 region has 17 residues.

The rearrangement uses TRBV9 and TRBJ2-5; 7 positions agree with TRBD1. Looked up from germline, CDR1 is SGDLS and CDR2 is YYNGEE. This CDR3 is built from 13 residues. J was trimmed by 11 bases and V by 1 base; bases with no gene match: 8. The CDR3 DNA follows: TGTGCCAGCAGCGTAACAGGGGATGATGAGCAGTACTTC. It yields the protein CASSVTGDDEQYF.

The chain has TRBV27 and TRBJ2-1; no clear D gene. Trimming removed 3 bases from V and 10 bases from J, with 7 bases in between. The CDR3 is made up of 11 amino acids. Germline V CDR1 and CDR2: MNHEY, SMNVEV (reference sequence). The CDR3 region is CASSFLAEQFF. DNA for the CDR3: TGTGCCAGCAGTTTTTTGGCGGAGCAGTTCTTC.

As DNA, the CDR3 is TGTGCCAGCAGCGTGGGTAGCGGATACACAGATACGCAGTATTTT. This gives the protein CASSVGSGYTDTQYF. The J gene is TRBJ2-3, the V gene TRBV7-9, with D tentatively TRBD2 (6 bases). V lost 5 bases and J 2 bases, leaving 14 bases between the germline ends. Germline V gene lookup returns CDR1 SEHNR and CDR2 FQNEAQ (reference sequence). The length of the CDR3 is 15 residues.